Included here is one T cell receptor (beta chain) sequence, with context. The data derive from a study of shared T cell receptors in the human thymus. The table came from immunoSEQ multiplex PCR; TCRdb's copy has only in-frame clones and leaves some out. The sample holds about 710,000 clones, around 87% seen once. This sample was shared with a second study, whose subject was human thymus T cells. In that study: Donors consisted of healthy Finnish infants (having corrective surgery for congenital heart defects). Thymic samples were excised during corrective heart operations. Among thymic and blood repertoires, usage of V and J genes appeared biased.

The TCR originated in a boy under three years old with a congenital heart defect. The specimen sequenced was thymocytes.

Here the CDR3 DNA reads TGTGCCAGCAGATTTTTGCTCGGTAGGCAGGCCCCACTTAGCACAGATACGCAGTATTTT. Translating it yields CASRFLLGRQAPLSTDTQYF. The chain has TRBV28 and TRBJ2-3; the D is unclear. The CDR3 has 20 amino acids. The V end lost 6 bases, the J end lost 0 bases, and 28 bases lay between the germline ends. The germline gives CDR1 MDHEN, CDR2 SYDVKM.